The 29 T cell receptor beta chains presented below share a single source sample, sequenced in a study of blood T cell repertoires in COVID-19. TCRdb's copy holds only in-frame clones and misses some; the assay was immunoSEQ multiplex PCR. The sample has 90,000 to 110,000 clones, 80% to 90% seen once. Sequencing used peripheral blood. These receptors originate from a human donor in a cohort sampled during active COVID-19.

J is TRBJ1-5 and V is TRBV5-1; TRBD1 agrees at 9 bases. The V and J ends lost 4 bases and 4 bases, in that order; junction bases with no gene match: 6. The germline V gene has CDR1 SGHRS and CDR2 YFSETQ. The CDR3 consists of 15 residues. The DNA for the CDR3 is TGCGCCAGCAGCCGGACAGGGGCGAGAAATCAGCCCCAGCATTTT. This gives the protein CASSRTGARNQPQHF.

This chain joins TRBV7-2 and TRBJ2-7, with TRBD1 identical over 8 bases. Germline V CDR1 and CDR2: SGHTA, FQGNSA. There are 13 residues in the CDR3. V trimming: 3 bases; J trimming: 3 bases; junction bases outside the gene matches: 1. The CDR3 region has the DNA TGTGCCAGCAGCTTCACAGGGGGCTACGAGCAGTACTTC. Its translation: CASSFTGGYEQYF.

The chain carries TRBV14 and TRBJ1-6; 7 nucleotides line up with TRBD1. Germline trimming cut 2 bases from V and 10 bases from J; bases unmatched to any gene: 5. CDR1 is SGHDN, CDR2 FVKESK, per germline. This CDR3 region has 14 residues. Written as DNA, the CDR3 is TGTGCCAGCAGCCAAAACAGGGGAGAATCACCCCTCCACTTT. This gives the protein CASSQNRGESPLHF.

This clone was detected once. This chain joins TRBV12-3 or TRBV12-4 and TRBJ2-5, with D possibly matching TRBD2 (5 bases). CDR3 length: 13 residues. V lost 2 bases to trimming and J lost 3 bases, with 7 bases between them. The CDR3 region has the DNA TGTGCCAGCAGTTTACACGGGGAAGAGACCCAGTACTTC. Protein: CASSLHGEETQYF.

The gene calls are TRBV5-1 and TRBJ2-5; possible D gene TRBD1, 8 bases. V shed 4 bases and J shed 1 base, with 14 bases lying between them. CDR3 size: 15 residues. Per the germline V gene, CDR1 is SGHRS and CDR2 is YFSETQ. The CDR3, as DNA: TGCGCCAGCAGCCAGAGCGGGACAGGCCAAGAGACCCAGTACTTC. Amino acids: CASSQSGTGQETQYF.

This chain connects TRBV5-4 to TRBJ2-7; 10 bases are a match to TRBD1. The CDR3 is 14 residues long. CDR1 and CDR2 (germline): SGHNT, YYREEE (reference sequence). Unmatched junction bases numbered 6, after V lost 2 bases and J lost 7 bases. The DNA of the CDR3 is TGTGCCAGCAGCTTACGACAGGGGGCAAGAGAGCAGTACTTC. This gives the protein CASSLRQGAREQYF.

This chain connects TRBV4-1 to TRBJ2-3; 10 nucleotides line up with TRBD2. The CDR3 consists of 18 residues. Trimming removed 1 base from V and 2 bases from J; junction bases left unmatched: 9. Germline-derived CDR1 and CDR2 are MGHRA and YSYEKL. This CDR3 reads CASSQGGLAGAYTDTQYF. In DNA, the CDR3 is TGCGCCAGCAGCCAAGGAGGGCTAGCGGGGGCTTACACAGATACGCAGTATTTT.

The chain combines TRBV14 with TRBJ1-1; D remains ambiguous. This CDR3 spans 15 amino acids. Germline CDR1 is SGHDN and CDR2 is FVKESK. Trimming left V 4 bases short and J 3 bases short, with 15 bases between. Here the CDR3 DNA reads TGTGCCAGCAGCCCCATTGTTGTACGGGACACTGAAGCTTTCTTT. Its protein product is CASSPIVVRDTEAFF.

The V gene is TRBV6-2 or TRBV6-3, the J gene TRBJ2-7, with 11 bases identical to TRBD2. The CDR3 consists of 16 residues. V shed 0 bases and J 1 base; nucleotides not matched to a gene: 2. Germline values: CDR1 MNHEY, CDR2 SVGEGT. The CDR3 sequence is CASSYSSGRESYEQYF. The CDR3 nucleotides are TGTGCCAGCAGTTACTCTAGCGGGAGGGAATCCTACGAGCAGTACTTC.

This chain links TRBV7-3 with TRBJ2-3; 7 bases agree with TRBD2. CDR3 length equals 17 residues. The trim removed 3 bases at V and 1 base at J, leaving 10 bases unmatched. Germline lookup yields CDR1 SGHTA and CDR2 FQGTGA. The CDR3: CASSLAGTKSGTDTQYF. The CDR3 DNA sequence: TGTGCCAGCAGCTTGGCCGGGACTAAAAGCGGCACAGATACGCAGTATTTT. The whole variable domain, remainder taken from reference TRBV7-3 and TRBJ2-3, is GAGVSQTPSNKVTEKGKYVELRCDPISGHTALYWYRQSLGQGPEFLIYFQGTGAADDSGLPNDRFFAVRPEGSVSTLKIQRTERGDSAVYLCASSLAGTKSGTDTQYFGPGTRLTVL.

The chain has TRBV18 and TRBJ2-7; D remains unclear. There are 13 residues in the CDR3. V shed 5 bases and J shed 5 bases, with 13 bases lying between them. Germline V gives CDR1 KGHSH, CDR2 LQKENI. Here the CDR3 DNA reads TGTGCCAGCTCAAGTCCCCTGAGAGACGAGCAGTACTTC. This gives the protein CASSSPLRDEQYF.

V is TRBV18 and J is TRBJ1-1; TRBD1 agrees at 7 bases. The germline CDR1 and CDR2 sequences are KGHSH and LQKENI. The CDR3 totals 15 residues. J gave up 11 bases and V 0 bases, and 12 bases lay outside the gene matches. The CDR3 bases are TGTGCCAGCTCACCACCTGCAGGGGGAGGTTCGGTGGCTTTCTTT. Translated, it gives CASSPPAGGGSVAFF.

The DNA for the CDR3 is TGTGCCATCAGTGAAGGAGCGGGGGCCCAGTACTTC. Protein sequence: CAISEGAGAQYF. V usage is TRBV10-3 and J usage is TRBJ2-5, with 8 bases identical to TRBD2. Losses at the gene ends were 3 bases for V and 9 bases for J; bases not matched to a gene: 3. The CDR3 has 12 amino acids. CDR1 and CDR2 (germline): ENHRY, SYGVKD.

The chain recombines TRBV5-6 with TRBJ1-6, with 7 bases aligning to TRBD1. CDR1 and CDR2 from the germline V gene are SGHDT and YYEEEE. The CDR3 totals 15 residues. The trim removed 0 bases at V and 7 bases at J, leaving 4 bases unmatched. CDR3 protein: CASSLVQGRNSPLHF. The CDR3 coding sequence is TGTGCCAGCAGCTTGGTACAGGGGAGGAATTCACCCCTCCACTTT.

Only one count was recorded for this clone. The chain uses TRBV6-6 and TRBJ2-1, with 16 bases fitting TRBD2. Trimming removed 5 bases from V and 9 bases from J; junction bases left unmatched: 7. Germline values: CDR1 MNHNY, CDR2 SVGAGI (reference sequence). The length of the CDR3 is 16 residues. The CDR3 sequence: CASSKGTSGRAGEQFF. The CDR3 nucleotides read TGTGCCAGCAGTAAAGGGACTAGCGGGAGGGCCGGTGAGCAGTTCTTC.

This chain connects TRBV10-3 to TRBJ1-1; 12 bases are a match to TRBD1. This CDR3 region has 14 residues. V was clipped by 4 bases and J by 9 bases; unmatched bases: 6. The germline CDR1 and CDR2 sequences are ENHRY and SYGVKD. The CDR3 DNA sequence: TGTGCCATCAGTGGGGGGACAGGGGGCGGACAAGCTTTCTTT. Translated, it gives CAISGGTGGGQAFF.

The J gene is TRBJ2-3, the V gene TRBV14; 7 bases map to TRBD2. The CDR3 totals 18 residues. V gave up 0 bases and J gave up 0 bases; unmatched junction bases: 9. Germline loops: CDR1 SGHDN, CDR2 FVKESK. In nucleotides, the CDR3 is TGTGCCAGCAGCCAAGACCGACTAGCTTTTTCTAGCACAGATACGCAGTATTTT. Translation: CASSQDRLAFSSTDTQYF.

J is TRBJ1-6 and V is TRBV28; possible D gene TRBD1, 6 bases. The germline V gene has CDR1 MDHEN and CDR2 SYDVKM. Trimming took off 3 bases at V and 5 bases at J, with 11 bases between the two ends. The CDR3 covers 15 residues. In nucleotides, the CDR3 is TGTGCCAGCAGTTTGTTACAGGGCAATAATTCACCCCTCCACTTT. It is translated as CASSLLQGNNSPLHF. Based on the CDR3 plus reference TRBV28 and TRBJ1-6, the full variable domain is DVKVTQSSRYLVKRTGEKVFLECVQDMDHENMFWYRQDPGLGLRLIYFSYDVKMKEKGDIPEGYSVSREKKERFSLILESASTNQTSMYLCASSLLQGNNSPLHFGNGTRLTVT.

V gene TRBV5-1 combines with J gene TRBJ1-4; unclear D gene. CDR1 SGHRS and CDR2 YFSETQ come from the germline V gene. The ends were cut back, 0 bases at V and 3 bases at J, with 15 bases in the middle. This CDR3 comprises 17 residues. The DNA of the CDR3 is TGCGCCAGCAGCTTGGGACCCGTAAGCGGGGCTAATGAAAAACTGTTTTTT. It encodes CASSLGPVSGANEKLFF.

The CDR3 bases are TGTGCCAGCAGCTTACGCCCAAGCGGGGGCCTGCCCAAGAATACGCAGTATTTT. Protein sequence: CASSLRPSGGLPKNTQYF. The rearrangement joins TRBV7-2 to TRBJ2-3, with TRBD2 matching 8 bases. The V and J ends lost 2 bases and 7 bases, in that order; junction bases with no gene match: 17. CDR1 and CDR2 from the germline V gene are SGHTA and FQGNSA. This CDR3 contains 18 residues. The variable domain in full, completed from reference TRBV7-2 and TRBJ2-3, reads GAGVSQSPSNKVTEKGKDVELRCDPISGHTALYWYRQSLGQGLEFLIYFQGNSAPDKSGLPSDRFSAERTGGSVSTLTIQRTQQEDSAVYLCASSLRPSGGLPKNTQYFGPGTRLTVL.

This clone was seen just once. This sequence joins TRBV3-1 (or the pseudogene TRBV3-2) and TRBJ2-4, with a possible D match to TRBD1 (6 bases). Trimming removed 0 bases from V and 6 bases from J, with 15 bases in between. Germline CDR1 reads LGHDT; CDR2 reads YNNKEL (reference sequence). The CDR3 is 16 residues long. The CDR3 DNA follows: TGTGCCAGCAGCCAAGAAGGTTGGGGGCTTGGAAACATTCAGTACTTC. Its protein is CASSQEGWGLGNIQYF.

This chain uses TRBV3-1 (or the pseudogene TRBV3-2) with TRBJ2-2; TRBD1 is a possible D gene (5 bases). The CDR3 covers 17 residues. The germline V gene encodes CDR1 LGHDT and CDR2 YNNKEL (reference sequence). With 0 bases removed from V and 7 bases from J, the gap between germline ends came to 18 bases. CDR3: CASSQDRGSGTGGELFF. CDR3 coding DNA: TGTGCCAGCAGCCAAGATAGGGGATCGGGTACGGGCGGGGAGCTGTTTTTT.

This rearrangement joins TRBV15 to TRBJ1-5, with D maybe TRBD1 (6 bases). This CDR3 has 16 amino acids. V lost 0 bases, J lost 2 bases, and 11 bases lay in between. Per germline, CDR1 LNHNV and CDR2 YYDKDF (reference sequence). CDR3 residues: CATSRDKGGGNQPQHF. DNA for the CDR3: TGTGCCACCAGCAGAGACAAAGGGGGAGGCAATCAGCCCCAGCATTTT.

The DNA for the CDR3 is TGTGCCAGCAGCTTGGGTTGGAGGCATAGCAATCAGCCCCAGCATTTT. This translates into CASSLGWRHSNQPQHF. This chain links TRBV7-2 with TRBJ1-5; D call uncertain. The germline V gene has CDR1 SGHTA and CDR2 FQGNSA. V lost 3 bases and J 0 bases, leaving 12 bases between the germline ends. This CDR3 spans 16 amino acids.

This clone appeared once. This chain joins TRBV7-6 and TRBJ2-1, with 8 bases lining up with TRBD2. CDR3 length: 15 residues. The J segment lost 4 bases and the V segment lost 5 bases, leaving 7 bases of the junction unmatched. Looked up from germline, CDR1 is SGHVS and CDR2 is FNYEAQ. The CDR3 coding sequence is TGTGCCAGCAGCCCCTTCTCGGGGGGGTACAATGAGCAGTTCTTC. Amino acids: CASSPFSGGYNEQFF.

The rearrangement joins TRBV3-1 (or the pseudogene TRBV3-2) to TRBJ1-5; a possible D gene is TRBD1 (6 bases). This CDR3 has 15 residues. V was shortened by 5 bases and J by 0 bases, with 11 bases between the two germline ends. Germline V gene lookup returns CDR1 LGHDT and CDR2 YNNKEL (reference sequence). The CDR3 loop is CASSSGTYSNQPQHF. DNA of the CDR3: TGTGCCAGCAGCTCAGGGACATATAGCAATCAGCCCCAGCATTTT.

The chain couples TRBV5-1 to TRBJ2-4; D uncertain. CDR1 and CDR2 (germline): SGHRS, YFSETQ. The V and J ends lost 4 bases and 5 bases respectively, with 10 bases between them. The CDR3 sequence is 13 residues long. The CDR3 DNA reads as TGCGCCAGCAGCCCCCCCGCGCAAAACATTCAGTACTTC. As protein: CASSPPAQNIQYF.

The CDR3 sequence is CASSKSGGAMEQFF. CDR3 DNA: TGTGCCAGCAGCAAGAGCGGGGGGGCCATGGAGCAGTTCTTC. The chain employs TRBV7-9 and TRBJ2-1, with 10 bases lining up with TRBD2. Germline CDR1 is SEHNR and CDR2 is FQNEAQ (reference sequence). CDR3 length equals 14 residues. V shed 5 bases, J shed 10 bases, and the junction held 8 bases outside the gene matches. The entire variable domain, with the rest obtained from reference TRBV7-9 and TRBJ2-1, is as follows: DTGVSQNPRHKITKRGQNVTFRCDPISEHNRLYWYRQTLGQGPEFLTYFQNEAQLEKSRLLSDRFSAERPKGSFSTLEIQRTEQGDSAMYLCASSKSGGAMEQFFGPGTRLTVL.

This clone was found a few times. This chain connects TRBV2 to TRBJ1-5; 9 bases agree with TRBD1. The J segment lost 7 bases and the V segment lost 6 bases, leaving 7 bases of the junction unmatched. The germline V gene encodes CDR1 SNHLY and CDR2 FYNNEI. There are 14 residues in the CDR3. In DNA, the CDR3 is TGTGCCAGCAGCGAGGGACAGGGTGGACAGCCCCAGCATTTT. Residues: CASSEGQGGQPQHF.